The 28 T cell receptor beta chains listed next were all sequenced from one sample in a study of blood T cell repertoires in COVID-19. Data came from immunoSEQ multiplex PCR; TCRdb stores just in-frame clones and leaves some out. The data show approximately 170,000 clones, over 80% seen once. What was sequenced was peripheral blood. The receptors were sampled from a woman in her 70s with COVID-19, enrolled during active disease.

The gene calls are TRBV6-5 and TRBJ1-4; 12 nucleotides align to TRBD1. With V trimmed by 6 bases and J by 8 bases, 4 bases remained unmatched. The length of the CDR3 is 14 residues. Germline V gives CDR1 MNHEY, CDR2 SVGAGI. The CDR3 nucleotides read TGTGCCAGCAGAATCGGGACAGGGGGCGAAAAACTGTTTTTT. Its protein is CASRIGTGGEKLFF.

J is TRBJ2-5 and V is TRBV24-1, with 10 bases aligning to TRBD1. This CDR3 region has 13 residues. Germline assignment: CDR1 KGHDR and CDR2 SFDVKD. V dropped 11 bases and J dropped 2; count of bases not matched to a gene: 4. CDR3 nucleotides: TGTGCCATCTTGGACAGGGGGCAAGAGACCCAGTACTTC. It encodes CAILDRGQETQYF.

This clone was picked up one time. V is TRBV10-3 and J is TRBJ1-2; 11 bases line up with TRBD1. Germline-derived CDR1 and CDR2 are ENHRY and SYGVKD. V shed 6 bases, J shed 0 bases, and the junction held 9 bases outside the gene matches. This CDR3 is built from 17 residues. The CDR3 here is CAISQPGQGGSNYGYTF. The CDR3, as DNA: TGTGCCATCAGCCAGCCGGGACAGGGGGGCTCTAACTATGGCTACACCTTC.

The table lists this clone with a count of one. V and J are TRBV18 and TRBJ1-1, with D tentatively TRBD1 (5 bases). Germline loops: CDR1 KGHSH, CDR2 LQKENI. The CDR3 spans 12 residues. V was shortened by 1 base and J by 11 bases, with 11 bases between the two germline ends. The CDR3 loop is CASSPLRGAAFF. CDR3 sequence (DNA): TGTGCCAGCTCACCACTAAGGGGCGCGGCTTTCTTT.

V gene TRBV29-1 combines with J gene TRBJ2-2, with 8 positions matching TRBD1. This CDR3 contains 13 residues. The V gene end was trimmed by 3 bases and the J gene end by 3 bases; junction bases not matched to a gene: 0. Germline CDR1 reads SQVTM; CDR2 reads ANQGSEA. The CDR3 DNA reads TGCAGCGTTGACAGGGGGCACACCGGGGAGCTGTTTTTT. Translated, it gives CSVDRGHTGELFF.

The chain has TRBV28 and TRBJ2-3, with TRBD2 matching over 8 bases. The germline V gene has CDR1 MDHEN and CDR2 SYDVKM. J lost 1 base, V lost 3 bases, and 6 bases had no gene match. The CDR3 consists of 16 residues. The CDR3 DNA reads TGTGCCAGCAGTTTCCTTGGCGGGAGGCGCACAGATACGCAGTATTTT. This codes for CASSFLGGRRTDTQYF.

This clone was detected once. CDR3 sequence (DNA): TGTGCCAGCTCACAGGAGCCGGGTGGCTACACCTTC. This encodes CASSQEPGGYTF. This chain uses TRBV18 with TRBJ1-2; no clear D. The CDR3 is 12 residues long. CDR1 and CDR2 (germline): KGHSH, LQKENI. V gave up 4 bases and J gave up 7 bases, with 10 bases separating them.

CDR3 DNA: TGCAGCGTCCAACCGGGACAGGTATACGAGCAGTACTTC. Its translation is CSVQPGQVYEQYF. This chain links TRBV29-1 with TRBJ2-7, with 8 bases matching TRBD1. The length of the CDR3 is 13 residues. With V trimmed by 6 bases and J by 4 bases, 8 bases remained unmatched. Germline V CDR1 and CDR2: SQVTM, ANQGSEA.

The rearrangement uses TRBV6-1 and TRBJ2-1, with a possible D match to TRBD1 (5 bases). V was trimmed by 2 bases and J by 4 bases, leaving 15 bases between them. CDR3 length equals 16 residues. CDR1 is MNHNS and CDR2 is SASEGT in the germline V gene. CDR3 sequence: CASSEFEQAPYNEQFF. DNA for the CDR3: TGTGCCAGCAGTGAATTCGAACAGGCCCCGTACAATGAGCAGTTCTTC.

The chain links TRBV29-1 to TRBJ2-1; 8 positions agree with TRBD1. Germline V lookup: CDR1 SQVTM, CDR2 ANQGSEA. The CDR3 totals 14 residues. V trimming: 4 bases; J trimming: 7 bases; junction bases outside the gene matches: 9. CDR3 coding DNA: TGCAGCGTTGGGAGGGGACAGGCTTGGAATGAGCAGTTCTTC. Translated, it gives CSVGRGQAWNEQFF.

V is TRBV10-3 and J is TRBJ1-6; D is possibly TRBD1 (6 bases). Germline assignment: CDR1 ENHRY and CDR2 SYGVKD. Trimming removed 3 bases from V and 12 bases from J, with 21 bases in between. The CDR3 length is 16 residues. The CDR3 reads CAISDRASAVDRPLHF. The CDR3 nucleotides read TGTGCCATCAGTGACAGGGCATCCGCCGTGGACAGACCCCTCCACTTT.

V usage is TRBV19 and J usage is TRBJ2-7; TRBD1 aligns across 7 bases. From germline, CDR1 is LNHDA and CDR2 SQIVND (reference sequence). V was clipped by 6 bases and J by 3 bases; unmatched bases: 5. The CDR3 sequence is 13 residues long. CDR3 sequence: CASSRQGVYEQYF. CDR3 DNA: TGTGCCAGTAGCCGACAGGGCGTCTACGAGCAGTACTTC.

The chain couples TRBV24-1 to TRBJ2-7, with a tentative D call TRBD1 (6 bases). Germline V gene data show CDR1 as KGHDR and CDR2 as SFDVKD. This CDR3 is built from 16 residues. Trimming left V 3 bases short and J 2 bases short, with 16 bases between. CDR3 loop: CATSDPTDRSPYEQYF. CDR3 nucleotide sequence: TGTGCCACCAGTGATCCCACTGACAGGTCACCCTACGAGCAGTACTTC.

J is TRBJ2-3 and V is TRBV19; the D gene is possibly TRBD1 (6 bases). V was clipped by 6 bases and J by 4 bases, with 17 bases between them. Germline CDR1 LNHDA, CDR2 SQIVND (reference sequence). The CDR3 is made up of 15 amino acids. In nucleotides, the CDR3 is TGTGCCAGTAGACCCGCAAGGACAGTCTCAGATACGCAGTATTTT. Protein sequence: CASRPARTVSDTQYF. Based on the CDR3 plus reference TRBV19 and TRBJ2-3, the full variable domain is DGGITQSPKYLFRKEGQNVTLSCEQNLNHDAMYWYRQDPGQGLRLIYYSQIVNDFQKGDIAEGYSVSREKKESFPLTVTSAQKNPTAFYLCASRPARTVSDTQYFGPGTRLTVL.

The J gene is TRBJ2-7, the V gene TRBV5-1; 8 positions agree with TRBD2. CDR1 is SGHRS and CDR2 is YFSETQ in the germline V gene. This CDR3 is 12 amino acids long. Trimming took 7 bases from V and 3 from J; bases not matched to a gene: 3. The DNA for the CDR3 is TGCGCCAGCTCCCGGGGGGGCTACGAGCAGTACTTC. Protein product: CASSRGGYEQYF.

This clone has only one observation. This chain connects TRBV7-2 to TRBJ2-6; 14 bases fit TRBD2. The CDR3 contains 18 residues. The V gene's germline CDR1 is SGHTA and CDR2 FQGNSA. V lost 5 bases and J lost 2; bases outside the gene matches: 5. This CDR3 is CASSEGLAGVAGANVLTF. CDR3 bases: TGTGCCAGCAGCGAGGGACTAGCGGGAGTGGCTGGGGCCAACGTCCTGACTTTC.

This clone was detected only once. The chain is built from TRBV19 and TRBJ1-6; 9 nucleotides align to TRBD1. Trimming took 3 bases from V and 11 from J; bases not matched to a gene: 5. The germline CDR1 and CDR2 sequences are LNHDA and SQIVND (reference sequence). This CDR3 region has 14 residues. The CDR3: CASSMRTGVTPLHF. The CDR3 DNA sequence: TGTGCCAGTAGTATGAGGACAGGGGTAACACCCCTCCACTTT.

The genes are TRBV18 and TRBJ2-2; TRBD2 might be the D (5 bases). CDR3 length equals 14 residues. CDR1 is KGHSH, CDR2 LQKENI, per germline. V was trimmed by 2 bases and J by 6 bases, leaving 10 bases between them. CDR3 sequence (DNA): TGTGCCAGCTCACCAGTCGGGGTTGCCGGGGAGCTGTTTTTT. Encoded protein: CASSPVGVAGELFF.

The rearrangement joins TRBV28 to TRBJ2-2; TRBD2 matches at 8 bases. CDR3 size: 16 residues. The germline CDR1 and CDR2 sequences are MDHEN and SYDVKM. The V and J ends lost 3 bases and 2 bases, in that order; junction bases with no gene match: 5. CDR3 in DNA: TGTGCCAGCAGTTTCCCCGGGAGGGCCAACACCGGGGAGCTGTTTTTT. Its translation: CASSFPGRANTGELFF. Full variable domain (remainder filled in from reference TRBV28 and TRBJ2-2): DVKVTQSSRYLVKRTGEKVFLECVQDMDHENMFWYRQDPGLGLRLIYFSYDVKMKEKGDIPEGYSVSREKKERFSLILESASTNQTSMYLCASSFPGRANTGELFFGEGSRLTVL.

The chain employs TRBV5-1 and TRBJ2-7, with 8 bases lining up with TRBD2. Trimming cost V 0 bases and J 5 bases; bases outside gene matches: 4. Germline lookup yields CDR1 SGHRS and CDR2 YFSETQ. This CDR3 contains 14 residues. CDR3 in amino acids: CASSLAGGPNEQYF. The DNA of the CDR3 is TGCGCCAGCAGCTTGGCGGGGGGGCCCAACGAGCAGTACTTC. The full variable domain, completed using reference TRBV5-1 and TRBJ2-7, is KAGVTQTPRYLIKTRGQQVTLSCSPISGHRSVSWYQQTPGQGLQFLFEYFSETQRNKGNFPGRFSGRQFSNSRSEMNVSTLELGDSALYLCASSLAGGPNEQYFGPGTRLTVT.

The genes are TRBV7-2 and TRBJ2-3; TRBD2 matches at 7 bases. CDR1 and CDR2 (germline): SGHTA, FQGNSA. V dropped 3 bases and J dropped 0; count of bases not matched to a gene: 9. This CDR3 spans 17 amino acids. The CDR3 DNA reads TGTGCCAGCAGCTTCACGACTAGCTCCACCAGCACAGATACGCAGTATTTT. Translated, it gives CASSFTTSSTSTDTQYF.

This sequence joins TRBV6-2 or TRBV6-3 and TRBJ2-1; TRBD2 matches 7 bases. V lost 0 bases and J lost 8; bases outside the gene matches: 10. Germline V lookup: CDR1 MNHEY, CDR2 SVGEGT. This CDR3 has 16 amino acids. The CDR3 sequence is CASSYSRDYLGYEQFF. CDR3 coding DNA: TGTGCCAGCAGTTACTCGCGGGACTACCTTGGCTATGAGCAGTTCTTC.

The V and J genes are TRBV15 and TRBJ1-2; 8 bases match TRBD1. Germline V lookup: CDR1 LNHNV, CDR2 YYDKDF (reference sequence). The CDR3 totals 15 residues. The trim removed 0 bases at V and 8 bases at J, leaving 8 bases unmatched. The CDR3 DNA follows: TGTGCCACCAGCAGAGACAGGGGGCGCTGGGAAGGCTACACCTTC. It specifies CATSRDRGRWEGYTF.

This chain uses TRBV18 with TRBJ1-2, with D possibly being TRBD1 (6 bases). The germline CDR1 and CDR2 sequences are KGHSH and LQKENI. V lost 3 bases to trimming and J lost 6 bases, with 14 bases between them. The CDR3 consists of 14 residues. CDR3 sequence reads: CASSPWDMLDGYTF. In DNA form, the CDR3 reads TGTGCCAGCTCACCTTGGGACATGTTAGATGGCTACACCTTC.

This clone has a single count. The V gene is TRBV28, the J gene TRBJ2-3; 11 bases align to TRBD2. The CDR3 is made up of 15 amino acids. Germline CDR1 MDHEN, CDR2 SYDVKM. V was pared by 6 bases and J by 1 base, with 3 bases of the junction left unmatched. The CDR3 region is CASSSSGRGTDTQYF. CDR3 sequence (DNA): TGTGCCAGCAGCAGTAGCGGGAGGGGCACAGATACGCAGTATTTT.

This clone came up many times. The chain carries TRBV7-3 and TRBJ2-2; D is perhaps TRBD2 (5 bases). CDR1 is SGHTA and CDR2 is FQGTGA in the germline V gene. Trimming cost V 1 base and J 3 bases, with 12 bases left between them. This CDR3 has 16 residues. The CDR3 nucleotides are TGTGCCAGCAGCTTAAATTACCGAGGGCACACCGGGGAGCTGTTTTTT. Residues: CASSLNYRGHTGELFF.

The J gene is TRBJ2-7, the V gene TRBV7-2; tentative D call: TRBD1 (6 bases). The CDR3 spans 13 residues. The V end lost 0 bases, the J end lost 3 bases, and 6 bases lay between the germline ends. CDR1 and CDR2 (germline): SGHTA, FQGNSA. The CDR3 nucleotides read TGTGCCAGCAGCTTAGCGGACAGCTACGAGCAGTACTTC. Encoded protein: CASSLADSYEQYF.

The chain links TRBV6-5 to TRBJ1-1; 8 positions match TRBD1. The ends lost 5 bases at V and 11 bases at J; junction bases unmatched: 10. From germline, CDR1 is MNHEY and CDR2 SVGAGI. This CDR3 has 13 residues. CDR3 nucleotide sequence: TGTGCCAGCAGTCGAGGACAGGGAAGGGTTGCTTTCTTT. It is translated as CASSRGQGRVAFF.